This TCR beta chain was found in a study of cytomegalovirus exposure and HLA in healthy donors. Study at large: A later analysis reported the approximately 120 validation repertoires used the same platform as the approximately 660 first-cohort repertoires. Regarding the study as a whole: Rare sequences made up most TCRs, while some public TCRs were found in many donors.

The germline V gene encodes CDR1 LNHDA and CDR2 SQIVND (reference sequence). The ends lost 4 bases at V and 5 bases at J; junction bases unmatched: 5. The CDR3 runs 14 residues. Profiling relied on immunoSEQ multiplex PCR, and the TCRdb table lists in-frame clones only, not all of them. The sample lists fewer than 200,000 clones; less than 85% were seen once. Comment on this clone: Antigen unknown.

Sequenced: PBMCs. V is TRBV19 and J is TRBJ2-7; 10 nucleotides line up with TRBD1. The clonotype was recovered from a man between 18 and 29 years old in good health and CMV-seropositive. DNA of the CDR3: TGTGCCAGTAGTACTGGGACAGGGGTCCACGAGCAGTACTTC. Protein product: CASSTGTGVHEQYF.